This TCR beta chain was retrieved from a study of CD8 T cells in ankylosing spondylitis. Study observations and caveats: One TCR beta motif, made up of roughly 8 highly homologous variants, appeared characteristic of ankylosing spondylitis blood.

Each CDR3 protein is one row after TCRdb ran MiXCR on the 5' RACE reads. The table lists tens of thousands of distinct CDR3 sequences, roughly 6.1% of them singletons, with roughly 5% in the top ten. This clonotype showed up many times. Its target is not known. Trimming removed 8 bases from V and 7 bases from J; junction bases left unmatched: 5. The germline V gene encodes CDR1 MGHDK and CDR2 SYGVNS. There are 14 residues in the CDR3. This receptor was taken from a male donor with ankylosing spondylitis. The sample comprised synovial fluid, either unsorted or a sorted T cell fraction (not recorded which). This chain joins TRBV25-1 and TRBJ2-2, with 12 bases aligning to TRBD1. The CDR3 DNA sequence: TGTGCCAGCCGGGGACAGGGGGCTAACGGGGAGCTGTTTTTT. This codes for CASRGQGANGELFF.